This T cell receptor beta chain originates from a study of T cells in narcolepsy. Study-wide results and limits: Blood of same and different patients, but not healthy controls, reportedly held recurring autoreactive clonotypes. Same-patient CSF and blood CD4+ T cell clonotypes included HCRT-specific and TRIB2-specific autoreactive ones. No autoreactive T cell clone sequences appeared in some memory CD4+ repertoires.

This CDR3 spans 14 amino acids. Trimming pared 10 bases from V and 0 bases from J, leaving 15 bases between. Germline lookup yields CDR1 SGHRS and CDR2 YFSETQ. As to this clone: Antigen specificity is unknown.

Here immunoSEQ multiplex PCR was the method, and the copy in TCRdb shows in-frame clones only, minus some. Of about 27,000 clones in the sample, approximately 80% were seen once. This TCR came from a human donor with narcolepsy. The chain joins TRBV5-1 to TRBJ2-3, with D possibly TRBD2 on 6 matching bases. Sequencing used CD45RA- memory CD4+ T cells from PBMCs. The CDR3 DNA sequence: TGCGCCGTGGAGCGGGTCAGGAGCACAGATACGCAGTATTTT. Translating it yields CAVERVRSTDTQYF.